These T cell receptor beta chains were read from a single sample in a study of CD8 T cells in ankylosing spondylitis. MiXCR was run by TCRdb on the 5' RACE reads, yielding one entry per CDR3 protein. The sample yields fewer than 150,000 distinct CDR3 sequences, about 7% seen once. Sequenced: blood, either unsorted or a sorted T cell fraction (not recorded which). These receptors all stem from a female donor with ankylosing spondylitis or in good health (not recorded which). CDR3s include the opening cysteine and the closing phenylalanine or tryptophan. D genes are given only for firm matches. The size of a clone is reported for some rows only, either as once, few or many, or as a class for expanded clones.

J gene | clone size | D gene | V gene | CDR3 length | CDR3 protein | CDR3 DNA
TRBJ1-2 | many | - | TRBV2 | 10 | CATPHVGYTF | TGTGCCACTCCGCACGTTGGCTACACCTTC
TRBJ2-1 | few | TRBD1 | TRBV6-4 | 14 | CASSPGTGIHEQFF | TGTGCCAGCAGCCCCGGGACAGGGATCCATGAGCAGTTCTTC
TRBJ2-1 | many | - | TRBV5-1 | 16 | CASSLESVPRVDEQFF | TGCGCCAGCAGCTTGGAATCGGTCCCCCGGGTGGATGAGCAGTTCTTC
TRBJ2-5 | few | - | TRBV12-3/TRBV12-4 | 15 | CASSGRGGQQETQYF | TGTGCCAGCAGTGGGAGGGGGGGGCAGCAAGAGACCCAGTACTTC
TRBJ1-5 | many | - | TRBV12-3/TRBV12-4 | 15 | CASSRTGIYNQPQHF | TGTGCCAGCAGCCGTACAGGGATCTACAATCAGCCCCAGCATTTT
TRBJ1-1 | many | - | TRBV12-3/TRBV12-4 | 15 | CASSSRGGRGTEAFF | TGTGCCAGCAGTTCACGGGGGGGAAGAGGCACTGAAGCTTTCTTT
TRBJ1-1 | many | - | TRBV5-1 | 16 | CASSSDPGGGNTEAFF | TGCGCCAGCAGCTCCGACCCCGGGGGCGGGAACACTGAAGCTTTCTTT
TRBJ1-1 | many | TRBD1 | TRBV7-9 | 18 | CASSHSGGQGFGWAEAFF | TGTGCCAGCAGCCACTCAGGGGGACAGGGGTTTGGATGGGCTGAAGCTTTCTTT
TRBJ1-1 | many | - | TRBV20-1 | 15 | CSAPKGGGSSGEAFF | TGCAGTGCCCCCAAGGGCGGAGGGTCCTCCGGTGAAGCTTTCTTT
TRBJ2-7 | many | TRBD1 | TRBV29-1 | 15 | CSVGSLGQSSYEQYF | TGCAGCGTAGGCTCGCTGGGACAGAGCTCCTACGAGCAGTACTTC
TRBJ1-1 | few | - | TRBV30 | 15 | CAWIRRGAKNTEAFF | TGTGCCTGGATACGGAGGGGGGCCAAGAACACTGAAGCTTTCTTT
TRBJ1-5 | many | - | TRBV12-3/TRBV12-4 | 15 | CASSLVGSSNQPQHF | TGTGCCAGCAGTTTAGTGGGTTCTAGCAATCAGCCCCAGCATTTT
TRBJ1-2 | many | - | TRBV3-1 | 14 | CASSPTMGVGGYTF | TGTGCCAGCAGCCCTACTATGGGGGTAGGAGGCTACACCTTC
TRBJ2-7 | few | - | TRBV29-1 | 14 | CSVERAHGTYEQYF | TGCAGCGTTGAAAGGGCCCATGGCACCTACGAGCAGTACTTC
TRBJ1-4 | many | - | TRBV7-9 | 16 | CASSFYGGAENEKLFF | TGTGCCAGCAGCTTCTATGGGGGCGCGGAAAACGAAAAACTGTTTTTT
TRBJ2-7 | few | - | TRBV2 | 15 | CASRNTGALTHEQYF | TGTGCCAGCAGAAACACCGGGGCACTCACACACGAGCAGTACTTC
TRBJ1-4 | few | - | TRBV7-9 | 15 | CASSLVWGTNEKLFF | TGTGCCAGCAGCTTAGTCTGGGGAACTAATGAAAAACTGTTTTTT
TRBJ1-5 | few | - | TRBV2 | 12 | CASSGVTQPQHF | TGTGCCAGCAGTGGAGTGACTCAGCCCCAGCATTTT
TRBJ2-7 | many | TRBD1 | TRBV11-2 | 13 | CASRGQGATEQYF | TGTGCCAGCAGGGGACAGGGGGCGACCGAGCAGTACTTC
TRBJ2-1 | many | - | TRBV4-2 | 16 | CASSQERTPRYNEQFF | TGTGCCAGCAGCCAAGAGCGGACTCCACGGTACAATGAGCAGTTCTTC
TRBJ1-1 | many | - | TRBV4-1 | 15 | CASSQVPGITAEAFF | TGCGCCAGCAGCCAAGTTCCCGGGATTACCGCTGAAGCTTTCTTT
TRBJ1-1 | few | - | TRBV20-1 | 14 | CSASRGGSDAEAFF | TGCAGTGCTAGTCGTGGGGGGAGCGACGCTGAAGCTTTCTTT
TRBJ1-4 | many | - | TRBV4-1 | 13 | CASSQDRLEKLFF | TGCGCCAGCAGCCAAGATCGGTTGGAAAAACTGTTTTTT
TRBJ2-7 | few | - | TRBV2 | 11 | CASAGDYEQYF | TGTGCCAGCGCTGGGGATTACGAGCAGTACTTC
TRBJ2-2 | many | TRBD1 | TRBV20-1 | 15 | CSARGTGANTGELFF | TGCAGTGCTCGCGGCACAGGGGCGAACACCGGGGAGCTGTTTTTT
TRBJ2-3 | - | TRBD1 | TRBV6-1 | 11 | CASGLAGGLYF | TGTGCCAGCGGGTTGGCAGGGGGCCTGTATTTT
TRBJ2-5 | many | TRBD1 | TRBV20-1 | 12 | CSAAGQGETQYF | TGCAGTGCTGCGGGACAGGGGGAGACCCAGTACTTC
TRBJ2-2 | many | - | TRBV9 | 12 | CASSVVAGELFF | TGTGCCAGCAGCGTAGTGGCCGGGGAGCTGTTTTTT
TRBJ1-1 | many | - | TRBV28 | 13 | CASSPRVNTEAFF | TGTGCCAGCAGCCCCAGGGTGAACACTGAAGCTTTCTTT
TRBJ2-1 | many | TRBD2 | TRBV4-1 | 17 | CASSQVVVAGVGNEQFF | TGCGCCAGCAGCCAAGTGGTAGTAGCGGGGGTAGGCAATGAGCAGTTCTTC
TRBJ1-5 | many | - | TRBV7-2 | 12 | CASSWGNQPQHF | TGTGCCAGCAGCTGGGGTAATCAGCCCCAGCATTTT
TRBJ2-7 | many | TRBD1 | TRBV6-1 | 14 | CASSRVGTGYEQYF | TGTGCCAGCAGCCGGGTGGGGACAGGCTACGAGCAGTACTTC
TRBJ1-1 | - | - | TRBV20-1 | 10 | CSASDSRAFF | TGCAGTGCTAGTGATTCGAGAGCTTTCTTT
TRBJ2-3 | many | - | TRBV7-2 | 17 | CASSLALIGGGTDTQYF | TGTGCCAGCAGCTTAGCGCTAATAGGCGGGGGCACAGATACGCAGTATTTT
TRBJ1-1 | - | - | TRBV5-4 | 16 | CASSLTFSGMNTEAFF | TGTGCCAGCAGCTTGACATTCAGTGGCATGAACACTGAAGCTTTCTTT
TRBJ2-7 | many | - | TRBV20-1 | 14 | CSAPEGGASYEQYF | TGCAGTGCCCCAGAAGGGGGGGCCTCCTACGAGCAGTACTTC
TRBJ1-2 | - | - | TRBV28 | 14 | CASSSPGGQRGYTF | TGTGCCAGCAGTTCCCCTGGGGGGCAAAGAGGCTACACCTTC
TRBJ1-1 | many | TRBD1 | TRBV27 | 17 | CASSFLPTGGLSAEAFF | TGTGCCAGCAGTTTTCTACCGACAGGGGGCTTATCTGCTGAAGCTTTCTTT
TRBJ1-6 | many | - | TRBV12-3/TRBV12-4 | 13 | CASTLGGGSPLHF | TGTGCCAGCACCCTTGGGGGGGGCTCACCCCTCCACTTT
TRBJ2-7 | many | - | TRBV20-1 | 13 | CSARDSVNYEQYF | TGCAGTGCTAGAGATTCGGTAAACTACGAGCAGTACTTC
TRBJ2-2 | many | TRBD1 | TRBV6-5 | 17 | CASSYLGQGASTGELFF | TGTGCCAGCAGTTATCTCGGACAGGGAGCTTCTACCGGGGAGCTGTTTTTT
TRBJ1-2 | many | - | TRBV24-1 | 11 | CATQGNYGYTF | TGTGCCACCCAGGGGAACTATGGCTACACCTTC
TRBJ2-7 | - | TRBD1 | TRBV5-6 | 14 | CASSWGQGSSQQYF | TGTGCCAGCAGCTGGGGACAGGGTTCGTCTCAGCAGTACTTC
TRBJ1-2 | many | TRBD1 | TRBV29-1 | 12 | CSGRDSGYGYTF | TGCAGCGGTCGGGACAGCGGCTATGGCTACACCTTC